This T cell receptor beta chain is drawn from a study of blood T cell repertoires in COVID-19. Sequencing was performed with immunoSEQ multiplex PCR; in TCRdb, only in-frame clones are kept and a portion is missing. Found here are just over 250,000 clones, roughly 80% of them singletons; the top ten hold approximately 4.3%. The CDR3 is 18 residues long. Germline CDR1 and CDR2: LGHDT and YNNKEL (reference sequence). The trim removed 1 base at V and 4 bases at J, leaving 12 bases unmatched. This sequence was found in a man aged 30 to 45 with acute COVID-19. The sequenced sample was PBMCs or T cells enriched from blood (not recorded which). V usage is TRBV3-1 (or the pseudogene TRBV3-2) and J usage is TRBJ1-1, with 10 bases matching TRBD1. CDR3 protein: CASSQAPGQGILSTEAFF. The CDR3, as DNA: TGTGCCAGCAGCCAAGCGCCGGGACAGGGGATTCTCAGCACTGAAGCTTTCTTT.